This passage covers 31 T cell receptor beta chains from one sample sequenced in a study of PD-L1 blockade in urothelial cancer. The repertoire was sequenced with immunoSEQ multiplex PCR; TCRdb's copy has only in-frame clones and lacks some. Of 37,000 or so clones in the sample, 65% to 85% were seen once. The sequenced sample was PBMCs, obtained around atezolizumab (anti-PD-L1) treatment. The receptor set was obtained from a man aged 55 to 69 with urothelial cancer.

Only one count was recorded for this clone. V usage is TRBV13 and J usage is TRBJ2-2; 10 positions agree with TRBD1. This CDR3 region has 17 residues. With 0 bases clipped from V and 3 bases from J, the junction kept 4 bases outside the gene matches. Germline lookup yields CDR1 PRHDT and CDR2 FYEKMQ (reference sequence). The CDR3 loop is CASSLGDRGKDTGELFF. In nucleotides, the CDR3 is TGTGCCAGCAGCTTAGGGGACAGGGGGAAAGACACCGGGGAGCTGTTTTTT.

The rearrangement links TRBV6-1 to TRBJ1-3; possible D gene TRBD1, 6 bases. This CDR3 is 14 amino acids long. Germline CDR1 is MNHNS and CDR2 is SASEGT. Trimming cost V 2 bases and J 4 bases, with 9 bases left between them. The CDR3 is CASSETGWGNTIYF. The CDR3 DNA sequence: TGTGCCAGCAGTGAAACAGGGTGGGGAAACACCATATATTTT.

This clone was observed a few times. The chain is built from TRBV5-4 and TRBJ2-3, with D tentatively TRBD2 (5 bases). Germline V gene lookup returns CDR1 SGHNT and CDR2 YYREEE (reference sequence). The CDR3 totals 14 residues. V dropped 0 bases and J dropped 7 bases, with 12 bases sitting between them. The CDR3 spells CASSLELVGNTQYF. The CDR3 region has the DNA TGTGCCAGCAGCTTGGAACTAGTGGGAAATACGCAGTATTTT.

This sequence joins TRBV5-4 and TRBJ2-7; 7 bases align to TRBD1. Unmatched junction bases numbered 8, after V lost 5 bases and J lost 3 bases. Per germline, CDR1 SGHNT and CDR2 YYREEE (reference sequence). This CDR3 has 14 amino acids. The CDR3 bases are TGTGCCAGCAGACCAGAAACAGGGGACTACGAGCAGTACTTC. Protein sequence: CASRPETGDYEQYF.

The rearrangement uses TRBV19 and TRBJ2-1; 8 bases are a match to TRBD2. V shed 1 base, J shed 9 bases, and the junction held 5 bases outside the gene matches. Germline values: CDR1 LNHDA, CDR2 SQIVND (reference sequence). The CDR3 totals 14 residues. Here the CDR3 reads CASSIVGGAAEQFF. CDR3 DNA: TGTGCCAGTAGTATAGTCGGGGGGGCCGCTGAGCAGTTCTTC.

The CDR3 spells CASSDGTGAVYEETQYF. The CDR3 nucleotides are TGTGCCAGCAGCGACGGGACAGGGGCCGTGTATGAAGAGACCCAGTACTTC. The V call is TRBV7-8, the J call TRBJ2-5, with 10 nucleotides matching TRBD1. V was pared by 5 bases and J by 3 bases, with 12 bases of the junction left unmatched. This CDR3 contains 17 residues. CDR1 and CDR2 from the germline V gene are SGHVS and FQNEAQ.

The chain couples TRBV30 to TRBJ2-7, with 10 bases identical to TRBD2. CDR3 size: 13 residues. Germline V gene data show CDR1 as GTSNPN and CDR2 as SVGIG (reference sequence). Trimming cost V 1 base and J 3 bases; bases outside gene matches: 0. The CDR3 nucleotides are TGTGCCTGGAGTGGGACTAGCGGCTACGAGCAGTACTTC. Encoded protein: CAWSGTSGYEQYF.

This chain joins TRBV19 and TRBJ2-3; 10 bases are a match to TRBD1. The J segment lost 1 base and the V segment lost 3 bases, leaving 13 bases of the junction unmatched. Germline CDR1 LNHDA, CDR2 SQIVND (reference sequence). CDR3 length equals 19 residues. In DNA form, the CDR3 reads TGTGCCAGTAGTATTGAGCCCCCCGGTGGGACAGGGGGCACAGATACGCAGTATTTT. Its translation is CASSIEPPGGTGGTDTQYF. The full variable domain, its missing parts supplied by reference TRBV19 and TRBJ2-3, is DGGITQSPKYLFRKEGQNVTLSCEQNLNHDAMYWYRQDPGQGLRLIYYSQIVNDFQKGDIAEGYSVSREKKESFPLTVTSAQKNPTAFYLCASSIEPPGGTGGTDTQYFGPGTRLTVL.

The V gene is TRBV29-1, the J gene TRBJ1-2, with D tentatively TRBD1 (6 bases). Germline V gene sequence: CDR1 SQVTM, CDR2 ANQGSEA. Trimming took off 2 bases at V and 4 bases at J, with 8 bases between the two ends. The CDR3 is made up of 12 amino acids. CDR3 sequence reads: CSVERQAYGYTF. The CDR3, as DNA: TGCAGCGTTGAACGACAGGCCTATGGCTACACCTTC.

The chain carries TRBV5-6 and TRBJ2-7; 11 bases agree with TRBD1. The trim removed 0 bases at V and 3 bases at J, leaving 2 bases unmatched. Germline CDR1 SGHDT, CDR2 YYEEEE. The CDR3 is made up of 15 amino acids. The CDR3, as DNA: TGTGCCAGCAGCTTGGCAGGGACAGGGGGCTACGAGCAGTACTTC. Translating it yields CASSLAGTGGYEQYF.

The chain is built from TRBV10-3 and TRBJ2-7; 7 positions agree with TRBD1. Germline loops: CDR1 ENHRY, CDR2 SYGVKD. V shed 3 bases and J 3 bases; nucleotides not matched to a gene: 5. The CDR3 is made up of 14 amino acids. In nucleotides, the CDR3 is TGTGCCATCAGTGAAAGGGGACAGCACTACGAGCAGTACTTC. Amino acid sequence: CAISERGQHYEQYF.

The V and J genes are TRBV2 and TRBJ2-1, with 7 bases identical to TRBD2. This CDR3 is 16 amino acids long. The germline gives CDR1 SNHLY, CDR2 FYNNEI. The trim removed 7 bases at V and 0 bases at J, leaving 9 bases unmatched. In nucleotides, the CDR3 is TGTGCCAGCAAAATCCGCGGGGGAGGCTCCTACAATGAGCAGTTCTTC. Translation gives CASKIRGGGSYNEQFF.

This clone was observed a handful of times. CDR3 DNA sequence: TGTGCCAGCAGCCAAGTTTCCGGACTAGCGCAAACCGGGGAGCTGTTTTTT. Protein sequence: CASSQVSGLAQTGELFF. This chain uses TRBV4-2 with TRBJ2-2; 9 bases map to TRBD2. Germline CDR1 reads LGHNA; CDR2 reads YNFKEQ. V shed 1 base, J shed 5 bases, and the junction held 8 bases outside the gene matches. CDR3 size: 17 residues.

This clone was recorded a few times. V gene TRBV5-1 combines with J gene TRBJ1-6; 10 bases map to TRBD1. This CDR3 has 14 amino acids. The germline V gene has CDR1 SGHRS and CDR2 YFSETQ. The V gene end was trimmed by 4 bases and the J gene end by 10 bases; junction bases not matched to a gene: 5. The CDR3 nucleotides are TGCGCCAGCAGCACCGGGACAGGGGCCTCACCCCTCCACTTT. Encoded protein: CASSTGTGASPLHF.

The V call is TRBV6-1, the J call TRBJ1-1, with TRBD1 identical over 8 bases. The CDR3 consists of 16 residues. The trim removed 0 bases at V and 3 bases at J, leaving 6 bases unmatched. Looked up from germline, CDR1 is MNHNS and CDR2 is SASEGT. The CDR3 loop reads CASSEARGLKHTEAFF. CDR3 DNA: TGTGCCAGCAGTGAAGCCAGGGGGCTGAAGCACACTGAAGCTTTCTTT.

This CDR3 reads CASSLQAPGTEAFF. The CDR3, as DNA: TGTGCCAGCAGTTTGCAGGCCCCAGGTACTGAAGCTTTCTTT. This chain joins TRBV28 and TRBJ1-1; D is ambiguous. V gave up 3 bases and J gave up 5 bases, with 13 bases separating them. Per the germline V gene, CDR1 is MDHEN and CDR2 is SYDVKM. CDR3 size: 14 residues. Using reference TRBV28 and TRBJ1-1 for the parts outside the CDR3, the full variable domain is DVKVTQSSRYLVKRTGEKVFLECVQDMDHENMFWYRQDPGLGLRLIYFSYDVKMKEKGDIPEGYSVSREKKERFSLILESASTNQTSMYLCASSLQAPGTEAFFGQGTRLTVV.

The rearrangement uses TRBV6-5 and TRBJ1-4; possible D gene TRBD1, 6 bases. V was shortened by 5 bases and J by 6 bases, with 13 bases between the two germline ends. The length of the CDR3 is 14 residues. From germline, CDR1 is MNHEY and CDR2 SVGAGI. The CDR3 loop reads CASSPGQVDEKLFF. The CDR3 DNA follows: TGTGCCAGCAGTCCGGGACAAGTGGATGAAAAACTGTTTTTT.

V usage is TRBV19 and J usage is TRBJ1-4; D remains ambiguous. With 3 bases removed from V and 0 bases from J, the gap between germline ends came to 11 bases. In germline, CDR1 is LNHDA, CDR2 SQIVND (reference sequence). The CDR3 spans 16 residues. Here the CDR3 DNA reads TGTGCCAGTAGTATTCTTGGCCCTGCAACTAATGAAAAACTGTTTTTT. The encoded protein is CASSILGPATNEKLFF.

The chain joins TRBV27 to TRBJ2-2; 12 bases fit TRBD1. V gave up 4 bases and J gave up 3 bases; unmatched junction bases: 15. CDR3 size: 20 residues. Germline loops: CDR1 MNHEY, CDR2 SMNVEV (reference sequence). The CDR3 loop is CASSYRAGTGGVDYTGELFF. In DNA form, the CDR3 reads TGTGCCAGCAGTTATAGGGCCGGGACAGGGGGCGTAGATTACACCGGGGAGCTGTTTTTT.

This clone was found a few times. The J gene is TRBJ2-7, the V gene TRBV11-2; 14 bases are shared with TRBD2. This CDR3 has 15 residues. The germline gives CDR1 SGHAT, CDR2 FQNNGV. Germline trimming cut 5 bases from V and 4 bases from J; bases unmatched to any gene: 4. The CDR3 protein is CASSTGLAGGYEQYF. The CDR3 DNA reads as TGTGCCAGCAGCACCGGACTAGCGGGGGGTTACGAGCAGTACTTC.

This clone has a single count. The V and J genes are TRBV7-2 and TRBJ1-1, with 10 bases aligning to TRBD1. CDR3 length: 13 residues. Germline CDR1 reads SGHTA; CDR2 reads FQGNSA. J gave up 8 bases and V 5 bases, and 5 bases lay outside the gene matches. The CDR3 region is CASSHRQGAEAFF. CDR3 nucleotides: TGTGCCAGCAGCCACCGACAGGGGGCCGAAGCTTTCTTT. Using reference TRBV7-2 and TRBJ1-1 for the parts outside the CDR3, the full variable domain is GAGVSQSPSNKVTEKGKDVELRCDPISGHTALYWYRQSLGQGLEFLIYFQGNSAPDKSGLPSDRFSAERTGGSVSTLTIQRTQQEDSAVYLCASSHRQGAEAFFGQGTRLTVV.

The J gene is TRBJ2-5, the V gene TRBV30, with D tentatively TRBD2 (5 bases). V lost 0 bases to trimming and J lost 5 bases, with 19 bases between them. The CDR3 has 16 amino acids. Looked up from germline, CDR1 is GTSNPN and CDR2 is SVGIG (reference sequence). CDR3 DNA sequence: TGTGCCTGGAGTGTACCGAGGGCAGGAGTTCGGGAGACCCAGTACTTC. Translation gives CAWSVPRAGVRETQYF.

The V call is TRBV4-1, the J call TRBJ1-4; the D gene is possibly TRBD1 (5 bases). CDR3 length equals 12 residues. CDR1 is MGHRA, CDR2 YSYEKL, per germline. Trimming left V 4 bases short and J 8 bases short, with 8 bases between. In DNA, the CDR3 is TGCGCCAGCAGCCTCGGGGGAGAAAAACTGTTTTTT. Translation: CASSLGGEKLFF.

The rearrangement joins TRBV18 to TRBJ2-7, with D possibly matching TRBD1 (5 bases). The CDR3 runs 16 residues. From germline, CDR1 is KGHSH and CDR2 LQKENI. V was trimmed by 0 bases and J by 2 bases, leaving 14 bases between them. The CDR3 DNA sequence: TGTGCCAGCTCACCACCTCAGGGAAGAGCTACCTACGAGCAGTACTTC. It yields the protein CASSPPQGRATYEQYF.

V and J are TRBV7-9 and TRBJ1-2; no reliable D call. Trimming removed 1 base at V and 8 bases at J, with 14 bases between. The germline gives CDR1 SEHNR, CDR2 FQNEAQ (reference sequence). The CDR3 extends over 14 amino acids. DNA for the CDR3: TGTGCCAGCAGCTTAGTAGAGGACTCCAGGGGCTACACCTTC. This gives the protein CASSLVEDSRGYTF. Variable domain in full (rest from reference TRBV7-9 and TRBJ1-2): DTGVSQNPRHKITKRGQNVTFRCDPISEHNRLYWYRQTLGQGPEFLTYFQNEAQLEKSRLLSDRFSAERPKGSFSTLEIQRTEQGDSAMYLCASSLVEDSRGYTFGSGTRLTVV.

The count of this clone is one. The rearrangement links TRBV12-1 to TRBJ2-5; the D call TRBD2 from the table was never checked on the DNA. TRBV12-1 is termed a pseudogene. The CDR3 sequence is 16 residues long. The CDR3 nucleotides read TGTGCCAGCAGCTTTACTCCATCCGCTCTCCAAGAGACCCAGTACTTC. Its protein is CASSFTPSALQETQYF.

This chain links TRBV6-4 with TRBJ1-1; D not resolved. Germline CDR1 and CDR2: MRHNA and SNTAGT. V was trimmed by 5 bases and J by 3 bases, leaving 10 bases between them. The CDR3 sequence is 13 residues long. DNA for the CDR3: TGTGCCAGCAGTCAAGACACCTACACTGAAGCTTTCTTT. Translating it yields CASSQDTYTEAFF.

CDR3 amino acids: CASSYPGQGSNEQFF. Written as DNA, the CDR3 is TGTGCCAGCAGTTACCCGGGACAGGGGAGCAATGAGCAGTTCTTC. The gene calls are TRBV6-5 and TRBJ2-1, with 10 bases fitting TRBD1. The CDR3 spans 15 residues. Germline V gives CDR1 MNHEY, CDR2 SVGAGI. J lost 6 bases, V lost 2 bases, and 4 bases had no gene match.

The DNA of the CDR3 is TGTGCCAGCAGCTTGGCAGGGAAGAACTATGGCTACACCTTC. Translating it yields CASSLAGKNYGYTF. This chain links TRBV5-4 with TRBJ1-2, with D perhaps TRBD1 (5 bases). The CDR3 extends over 14 amino acids. Germline CDR1 is SGHNT and CDR2 is YYREEE (reference sequence). The germline V and J ends were trimmed by 0 bases and 2 bases, with 8 bases remaining between them. The full variable domain, with the rest looked up from reference TRBV5-4 and TRBJ1-2, is ETGVTQSPTHLIKTRGQQVTLRCSSQSGHNTVSWYQQALGQGPQFIFQYYREEENGRGNFPPRFSGLQFPNYSSELNVNALELDDSALYLCASSLAGKNYGYTFGSGTRLTVV.

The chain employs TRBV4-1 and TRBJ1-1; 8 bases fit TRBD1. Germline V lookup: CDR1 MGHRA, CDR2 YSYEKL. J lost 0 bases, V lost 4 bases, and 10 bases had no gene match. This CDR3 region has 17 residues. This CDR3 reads CASSLRRQGSVNTEAFF. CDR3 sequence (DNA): TGCGCCAGCAGCCTCCGGAGACAGGGGTCGGTGAACACTGAAGCTTTCTTT.

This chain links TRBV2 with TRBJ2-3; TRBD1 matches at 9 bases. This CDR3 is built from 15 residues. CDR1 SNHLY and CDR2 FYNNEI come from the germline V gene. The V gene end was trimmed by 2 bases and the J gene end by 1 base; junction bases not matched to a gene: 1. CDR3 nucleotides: TGTGCCAGCAGTGAATGGGACAGGGGCACAGATACGCAGTATTTT. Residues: CASSEWDRGTDTQYF. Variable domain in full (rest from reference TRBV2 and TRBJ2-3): EPEVTQTPSHQVTQMGQEVILRCVPISNHLYFYWYRQILGQKVEFLVSFYNNEISEKSEIFDDQFSVERPDGSNFTLKIRSTKLEDSAMYFCASSEWDRGTDTQYFGPGTRLTVL.